The rows below give T cell receptor beta chains drawn from one sample of a study of shared clonotypes between healthy human individuals. The data were produced by immunoSEQ multiplex PCR, yet TCRdb's version contains in-frame clones alone and is incomplete. The table records 2 million to 3 million clones, 90% to 95% of them present only once. Specimen: naive CD4+ T cells from PBMCs. The source of these receptors is a man aged 18 to 35 in good health. Some clones in this sample may be carry-over from other donors' samples. Each CDR3 is given with its conserved first and last residue. Fields, in order: V gene, J gene, clone size, D gene, CDR3 length, CDR3 DNA, CDR3 protein. D genes are given only for firm matches. Only part of the rows carry a size: once, few, many, or a class if the clone is expanded.

TRBV12-5	TRBJ2-3	once	.	11	TGTGCTAGTGGACTGAAGGATACGCAGTATTTT	CASGLKDTQYF
TRBV5-1	TRBJ2-1	.	.	16	TGCGCCAGCAGCTTGGCCGAGGGGGGGTCCCGGAATGAGCAGTTCTTC	CASSLAEGGSRNEQFF
TRBV5-5	TRBJ2-6	.	.	15	TGTGCCAGCAGCCCCCTACAGACCGGGGCCAACGTCCTGACTTTC	CASSPLQTGANVLTF
TRBV7-2	TRBJ2-3	.	.	14	TGTGCCAGCAGCTTACGGCCGAGCACAGATACGCAGTATTTT	CASSLRPSTDTQYF
TRBV15	TRBJ2-7	.	TRBD1	15	TGTGCCACCAGCAGCGGACAGGGGCTTGGGAACGAGCAGTACTTC	CATSSGQGLGNEQYF
TRBV6-5	TRBJ1-1	.	.	12	TGTGCCAGCAACCACAGGAACACTGAAGCTTTCTTT	CASNHRNTEAFF
TRBV7-6	TRBJ2-1	.	.	12	TGTGCCAGCAGCACCAGGACCGCACAGGAGTTCTTC	CASSTRTAQEFF
TRBV5-1	TRBJ1-1	.	.	14	TGCGCCAGCAGCCCGGACCGACAGAACACTGAAGCTTTCTTT	CASSPDRQNTEAFF
TRBV18	TRBJ2-1	.	TRBD2	19	TGTGCCAGCTCTCTCGGACTAGCGGGAGGGGTGGGCTCCTACAATGAGCAGTTCTTC	CASSLGLAGGVGSYNEQFF
TRBV5-1	TRBJ2-7	.	TRBD1	14	TGCGCCAGCAGCTTACAGGGGTCTTCCTACGAGCAGTACTTC	CASSLQGSSYEQYF
TRBV28	TRBJ1-5	few	.	13	TGTGCCAGCACCAGTGAGCCCAGTCAGCCCCAGCATTTT	CASTSEPSQPQHF
TRBV30	TRBJ2-2	.	.	14	TGTGCCTGGAGTGTACCTCCAGGGCCCGGGGAGCTGTTTTTT	CAWSVPPGPGELFF
TRBV19	TRBJ2-2	.	.	11	TGTGCCAGTCTAGATTCCGGGGAGCTGTTTTTT	CASLDSGELFF
TRBV5-6	TRBJ1-2	.	.	13	TGTGCCAGCAGCTTGGGGGGGCCGGCTGGCTACACCTTC	CASSLGGPAGYTF
TRBV5-1	TRBJ2-2	.	.	16	TGCGCCAGCAGCCCTTCGGGGGCGCCGGGCACCGGGGAGCTGTTTTTT	CASSPSGAPGTGELFF
TRBV28	TRBJ1-2	once	.	15	TGTGCCATAAGTAGGTCGGGCCGAGCTAACTATGGCTACACCTTC	CAISRSGRANYGYTF
TRBV18	TRBJ2-1	.	.	12	TGTGCCAGCTCACCCTCGTCGGGTGAGCAGTTCTTC	CASSPSSGEQFF
TRBV9	TRBJ1-2	once	.	15	TGTGCCAGCAGCGTGCGGACAGCGATTCCCGATGGCTACACCTTC	CASSVRTAIPDGYTF
TRBV5-1	TRBJ2-7	.	.	14	TGCGCCAGCAGCCTCAATTTGGGACACCGCTTGGCGCACTTC	CASSLNLGHRLAHF
TRBV5-1	TRBJ1-1	once	TRBD1	16	TGCGCCAGCAGCTGGGGGGACAGGGATTCGAACACTGAAGCTTTCTTT	CASSWGDRDSNTEAFF
TRBV7-2	TRBJ2-5	once	.	14	TGTGCCAGCAGCTTAATATCGGGGCGGGAGACCCAGTACTTC	CASSLISGRETQYF
TRBV11-2	TRBJ1-4	.	.	13	TGTGCCAGCCGGGCAGCAACTAATGAAAAACTGTTTTTT	CASRAATNEKLFF
TRBV9	TRBJ2-5	once	.	15	TGTGCCAGCAGCGTAGACGGAACGGGAGAAGAGACCCAGTACTTC	CASSVDGTGEETQYF
TRBV5-6	TRBJ1-5	once	TRBD1	14	TGTGCCAGCAGCCGGACAGGGAGCAATCAGCCCCAGCATTTT	CASSRTGSNQPQHF
TRBV5-1	TRBJ2-1	few	.	15	TGCGCCAGCAGCTTGGTTGCGGGGTCCTACAATGAGCAGTTCTTC	CASSLVAGSYNEQFF
TRBV6-5	TRBJ2-5	.	TRBD1	16	TGTGCCAGCAGTTCCAGATACAGGGGGCGACAAGAGACCCAGTACTTC	CASSSRYRGRQETQYF
TRBV9	TRBJ1-2	.	.	17	TGTGCCAGCAGCACCCCCCGGGTCCGGGGCCCGAGGTATGGCTACACCTTC	CASSTPRVRGPRYGYTF
TRBV19	TRBJ2-7	.	.	11	TGTGCCAGTATAAATCTATACGAGCAGTACTTC	CASINLYEQYF
TRBV10-2	TRBJ2-7	.	TRBD2	13	TGCGCCAGCAGTGAAGGCGGGAGTAAGGAGCAGTACTTC	CASSEGGSKEQYF
TRBV10-1	TRBJ2-3	.	.	19	TGCGCCAGCAGTGAACCTGTTTGCAGGGGGGCCGGCTGCACAGATACGCAGTATTTT	CASSEPVCRGAGCTDTQYF
TRBV15	TRBJ2-7	once	TRBD1	14	TGTGCCACCAGCCGGGACAGGGGGCTCTACGAGCAGTACTTC	CATSRDRGLYEQYF
TRBV28	TRBJ2-6	once	.	15	TGTGCCAGCATCGGCTTCGGTTCTGGGGCCAACGTCCTGACTTTC	CASIGFGSGANVLTF
TRBV7-8	TRBJ2-5	.	.	13	TGTGCCAGCGGGGGCGGGCTACAAGAGACCCAGTACTTC	CASGGGLQETQYF
TRBV5-1	TRBJ2-2	.	.	19	TGCGCCAGCAGCTTCCTCCCCCCGCGTTTTGTGAACGACACCGGGGAGCTGTTTTTT	CASSFLPPRFVNDTGELFF
TRBV29-1	TRBJ2-7	.	.	12	TGCAGCGTGCTCGAGACTTCCTACGAGCAGTACTTC	CSVLETSYEQYF
TRBV14	TRBJ1-4	.	.	17	TGTGCCAGCAGCCAGGCTGGGAGCGGGGGATCGAATGAAAAACTGTTTTTT	CASSQAGSGGSNEKLFF
TRBV18	TRBJ2-3	.	.	17	TGTGCCAGCTCACCGACTGGGTCGTCGGCCTACACAGATACGCAGTATTTT	CASSPTGSSAYTDTQYF
TRBV2	TRBJ2-5	.	.	13	TGTGCCAGCAGCCCGAGGCAGACGGAGACCCAGTACTTC	CASSPRQTETQYF
TRBV10-3	TRBJ2-2	.	.	15	TGTGCCATCAGCCGTGAAAGCGGGAACACCGGGGAGCTGTTTTTT	CAISRESGNTGELFF
TRBV7-2	TRBJ2-3	.	TRBD1	16	TGTGCCAGCAGCCGGGCCTATGGGACAGGGGTGGATACGCAGTATTTT	CASSRAYGTGVDTQYF
TRBV2	TRBJ2-5	.	TRBD2	17	TGTGCCAGCAGTGGGCATTTAGCGGGAGGGCCGGGGGAGACCCAGTACTTC	CASSGHLAGGPGETQYF
TRBV5-1	TRBJ2-7	.	TRBD2	16	TGCGCCAGCAGCTTGGAACCGGGGGGGCTTTTCTACGAGCAGTACTTC	CASSLEPGGLFYEQYF
TRBV15	TRBJ2-1	.	.	13	TGTGCCACCAGCAGGGACCATTTAAATGAGCAGTTCTTC	CATSRDHLNEQFF
TRBV5-1	TRBJ1-1	few	.	16	TGCGCCAGCAGCCCCGGGACGAAAAACCAGAACACTGAAGCTTTCTTT	CASSPGTKNQNTEAFF
TRBV28	TRBJ1-5	.	.	13	TGTGCCAGCACACGCATAACAGGGCAGCCCCAGCATTTT	CASTRITGQPQHF
TRBV5-1	TRBJ2-2	.	TRBD1	15	TGCGCCAGCAGCAGGGGGACAGGGGAAACCGGGGAGCTGTTTTTT	CASSRGTGETGELFF
TRBV7-2	TRBJ2-3	.	.	14	TGTGCCAGCAGCCAAAGCGGGAGCACAGATACGCAGTATTTT	CASSQSGSTDTQYF
TRBV5-1	TRBJ1-6	.	.	15	TGCGCCAGCAGCTTGGAGGGACCCCATAATTCACCCCTCCACTTT	CASSLEGPHNSPLHF
TRBV7-9	TRBJ1-4	.	TRBD1	15	TGTGCCAGCGGACAGGGAACACAATCTACGGAAAAACTGTTTTTT	CASGQGTQSTEKLFF
TRBV2	TRBJ2-5	.	TRBD2	16	TGTGCCAGCAGGGGGGGAATAGCGGGAGCGGCAGAGACCCAGTACTTC	CASRGGIAGAAETQYF
TRBV2	TRBJ2-5	.	.	12	TGTGCCGATAAGGAGAATGGGGAGACCCAGTACTTC	CADKENGETQYF
TRBV28	TRBJ1-2	.	TRBD1	15	TGTGCCAGCAGTGGGGGACCGACAGGGAGGCATGGCTACACCTTC	CASSGGPTGRHGYTF
TRBV10-1	TRBJ2-1	.	.	12	TGCGCCAGCAGTGCAAAGGGCAGAGAGCAGTTCTTC	CASSAKGREQFF